The clone carrying this TCR beta chain was found many times. As yet, its antigen is unknown. This entry belongs to a study of T-cell memory formation after mild COVID-19. Study results and limitations: Clones that contracted clustered mainly in CM and EM if CD4+ and in EMRA if CD8+. Memory sampled before infection contained some responding clones, suggesting cross-reactive memory joined.

The germline V and J ends were trimmed by 5 bases and 4 bases, with 10 bases remaining between them. From germline, CDR1 is MNHEY and CDR2 SVGAGI. The CDR3 loop spans 13 amino acids. 5'RACE primed from the constant segment yielded TCR alpha and TCR beta cDNA libraries bearing sample barcodes and UMIs. Using its own MiXCR run on the 5' RACE reads, TCRdb lists one record per CDR3 protein. The repertoire holds 15,000 or so distinct CDR3 sequences, 20% to 25% seen once, with 50% to 70% in the top ten. Material for sequencing was PBMCs or a T cell subset sorted from them (not recorded which). The genes are TRBV6-5 and TRBJ2-3; D call uncertain. This TCR came from a young man who had mild COVID-19 (a few samples of this study predate the infection). Cell type and time point are not known. The CDR3 DNA follows: TGTGCCAGCAGTCCCCTCGGCCCAGATACGCAGTATTTT. It is translated as CASSPLGPDTQYF.